The T cell receptor beta chain under discussion was sequenced for a study of PD-1 blockade in classical Hodgkin lymphoma. Measured with immunoSEQ multiplex PCR; TCRdb has only the in-frame clones, and not every one. The table has 30,000 or so clones, roughly 86% seen once. This clone was recorded only once. Its antigen is not identified. Time point denoted: cycle 4 day 1 (C4D1), after more than five weeks of nivolumab. Every patient experienced relapse after autologous stem cell transplantation, and brentuximab vedotin exposure varied. Magnetic depletion of unwanted cells isolated CD4+ T cells from thawed PBMCs. V dropped 7 bases and J dropped 4 bases, with 14 bases sitting between them. The CDR3 sequence is 14 residues long. CDR1 SGHVS and CDR2 FNYEAQ come from the germline V gene. The study's findings and limits: Undefined causes, possibly disease activity or prior therapy, underlie the repertoire differences. The study reported lower baseline TCR diversity in newly diagnosed patients than in healthy donors. Newly diagnosed and completely responding patients shared comparable baseline diversity.

This clonotype originated in a human donor with classical Hodgkin lymphoma. The source material was CD4+ T cells from blood, sampled before the fourth cycle of nivolumab. This chain uses TRBV7-6 with TRBJ2-1; D not resolved. CDR3 DNA sequence: TGTGCCAGCACCTACTTCAGGAGATACAATGAGCAGTTCTTC. Translating it yields CASTYFRRYNEQFF. Drawing the rest from reference TRBV7-6 and TRBJ2-1, the complete variable domain is GAGVSQSPRYKVTKRGQDVALRCDPISGHVSLYWYRQALGQGPEFLTYFNYEAQQDKSGLPNDRFSAERPEGSISTLTIQRTEQRDSAMYRCASTYFRRYNEQFFGPGTRLTVL.